Listed below are T cell receptor beta chains from one sample, sequenced in a study of early T cells in non-severe SARS-CoV-2 infection. TCRdb re-called the 5' RACE reads with MiXCR, one entry per CDR3 protein. In the table there are some 59,000 distinct CDR3 sequences, 8.7% of which are singletons. The starting material was whole blood, obtained at baseline. These receptors were collected from an adult who was a healthcare worker with PCR-confirmed SARS-CoV-2 infection or an uninfected control (not recorded which). Each CDR3 is given with its conserved first and last residue.

V gene	J gene	CDR3 protein
TRBV12-3/TRBV12-4	TRBJ2-7	CASSSPYRGQVYF
TRBV19	TRBJ1-1	CALGNTEAFF
TRBV6-1	TRBJ1-1	CASSAHRAMNTEAFF
TRBV4-1	TRBJ2-7	CASSQGLGYEQYF
TRBV14	TRBJ1-1	CASSPRWGMNTEAFF
TRBV28	TRBJ1-1	CASTPALGPNTEAFF
TRBV5-1	TRBJ2-7	CASSFYRVPGYEQYF
TRBV6-6	TRBJ2-5	CASSYGRRDRGGTQYF
TRBV3-1	TRBJ2-5	CASSQRRQRAQETQYF
TRBV12-3/TRBV12-4	TRBJ2-3	CASSETGGADTQYF
TRBV7-3	TRBJ1-1	CASSSGTGSEAFF
TRBV29-1	TRBJ2-1	CSVREGGSYNEQFF
TRBV28	TRBJ2-7	CASSFWEREQYF
TRBV20-1	TRBJ2-7	CSASRDRGPYGEQYF
TRBV29-1	TRBJ2-2	CSGRAKANTGELFF
TRBV9	TRBJ1-1	CASSPFAGQANTEAFF
TRBV9	TRBJ1-5	CASSVDSHSNQPQHF
TRBV30	TRBJ2-1	CAWTMAGQQFF
TRBV6-6	TRBJ2-5	CASTAGVETQYF
TRBV19	TRBJ2-3	CASSTTDRGLPTDTQYF
TRBV19	TRBJ2-5	CASSEQALQETQYF
TRBV7-2	TRBJ2-3	CASSSGTSGSSDTQYF
TRBV7-9	TRBJ2-5	CASSLASEGEETQYF
TRBV5-1	TRBJ2-7	CASSFSTSWGKGSYEQYF
TRBV18	TRBJ2-7	CASSPRAGGANYYEQYF
TRBV18	TRBJ2-5	CASSPYTGGNQETQYF
TRBV30	TRBJ1-2	CAWSEGTTTLNYGYTF
TRBV5-5	TRBJ2-1	CASSSSGTSGANEQFF
TRBV7-9	TRBJ2-4	CASSFGEGGTKNIQYF
TRBV6-5	TRBJ2-7	CASSWETGSSPYF
TRBV6-6	TRBJ2-7	CASSYGTYEQYF
TRBV7-8	TRBJ2-2	CASSLMSGTRGGELFF
TRBV7-9	TRBJ1-4	CATSLDSTSKLFF
TRBV9	TRBJ1-2	CASSVVSGGYTF
TRBV28	TRBJ1-1	CASSFRTEAFF
TRBV27	TRBJ2-3	CASSLQGVPDTQYF
TRBV7-7	TRBJ2-3	CASSPTGIADTQYF